This record covers a single T cell receptor beta chain. The data were obtained in a study of blood T cell repertoires in COVID-19. The overall study: Sources were T cells, B-cell-depleted T cells, or PBMCs; the material itself was cDNA or gDNA.

Germline CDR1 SEHNR, CDR2 FQNEAQ (reference sequence). V was shortened by 5 bases and J by 7 bases, with 18 bases between the two germline ends. The CDR3 is 16 amino acids. Authors' data handling: Reference gene primer amplification in the assay estimated nucleated cell counts. Assay: immunoSEQ multiplex PCR; the TCRdb copy retains only in-frame clones and omits some. V and J calls and clone size follow that table, whereas D and trimming were derived from the DNA. The sample includes about 190,000 clones, over 75% of them seen just once. V is TRBV7-9 and J is TRBJ1-6, with D perhaps TRBD1 (6 bases). The clonotype originates from a woman aged 45-59 years with acute or convalescent COVID-19. Sample: peripheral blood. The CDR3 DNA follows: TGTGCCAGCAGCCGAGGGACACCCAGCCAGAATTCACCCCTCCACTTT. Translation: CASSRGTPSQNSPLHF.